This is a list of T cell receptor beta chains from one sample in a study of cytomegalovirus exposure and HLA in healthy donors. The repertoire was sequenced with immunoSEQ multiplex PCR; TCRdb's copy has only in-frame clones and lacks some. Here the sample spans around 170,000 clones, 78% being singletons. The sample consisted of PBMCs. These receptor sequences come from a woman aged 40 to 50 in good health and CMV-seropositive. Each CDR3 is given with its conserved first and last residue. D genes are given only for firm matches. Part of the rows lack a size; the others show once, few, many or a class for expanded clones.

d_call j_call clone_size v_call cdr3_nt cdr3_aa
TRBD2 TRBJ2-1 - TRBV2 TGTGCCAGCAGTGGAGCTAGCGGGGGCCAAGGTGAGCAGTTCTTC CASSGASGGQGEQFF
TRBD1 TRBJ1-2 - TRBV5-8 TGTGCCAGCAGCCCCGAAGTTGACAGGGGACTTGGCTACACCTTC CASSPEVDRGLGYTF
TRBD1 TRBJ1-2 - TRBV27 TGTGCCAGCAGAGGGACAGGGGCTCGCCCCGCGTATGGCTACACCTTC CASRGTGARPAYGYTF
TRBD2 TRBJ2-5 - TRBV4-2 TGTGCCAGCAGCCAAGGGACTAGCGGGGGCGAAGAGACCCAGTACTTC CASSQGTSGGEETQYF
- TRBJ2-7 - TRBV5-1 TGCGCCAGCAGCTTGGTAGGGGGGGGTTACGAGCAGTACTTC CASSLVGGGYEQYF
TRBD1 TRBJ1-2 once TRBV4-1 TGCGCCAGCAGCCTCATTGAGACAGGGAACTATGGCTACACCTTC CASSLIETGNYGYTF
- TRBJ1-6 - TRBV19 TGTGCCAGTAGTATACTTCGACGGGGAGAATCACCCCTCCACTTT CASSILRRGESPLHF
TRBD1 TRBJ1-4 - TRBV6-6 TGTGCCAGCAGTTACGCGCTCCGGGACAGTAATGAAAAACTGTTTTTT CASSYALRDSNEKLFF
- TRBJ1-5 - TRBV5-5 TGTGCCAGCAGCACCGGGGATTACGAGGATAGCAATCAGCCCCAGCATTTT CASSTGDYEDSNQPQHF
- TRBJ2-1 few TRBV5-5 TGTGCCAGCAGCTTGGTGGACAGGGAGGGGGGGAAGCAGTTCTTC CASSLVDREGGKQFF
- TRBJ2-7 - TRBV6-6 TGTGCCAGCAGTTACCCGGCGGGGATCCAAGGAGAGCAGTACTTC CASSYPAGIQGEQYF
TRBD1 TRBJ1-1 - TRBV11-1 TGTGCCAGCAGCTTCGGGGGGGGACAGGGAACTTCTGAAGCTTTCTTT CASSFGGGQGTSEAFF
TRBD1 TRBJ1-1 - TRBV30 TGTGCCTGGAGAGGGACAGCAACGAACACTGAAGCTTTCTTT CAWRGTATNTEAFF